The sample holds one count of the clone carrying this T cell receptor beta chain. Its antigen is undetermined. The Oncomine TCR Beta short-read assay was what sequenced the DNA obtained from cultured CD4+ T cells. TCRdb re-analysed the PCR reads in MiXCR, keeping a single row per CDR3 protein. In the table there are around 17,000 distinct CDR3 sequences, approximately 55% of which are singletons. These data belong to a study of vaccination and CD4 T cells after COVID-19. Study in general: Overlapping spike peptides of SARS-CoV-2, HCoV-NL63, HCoV-OC43 and HCoV-229E stimulated the cells.

The treatment was: roughly nine-day PBMC culture with coronavirus spike peptide pools or control peptides (ViraFEST assay). ViraFEST used peptide pools to expand antigen-specific T cells and subsequently sequenced their TCRs. Half-medium replacement with fresh IL-2 medium took place on days 3 and 7. Overall study results and limits: Only after vaccination were a median about 87% of convalescents' reactive clones seen.

There are 14 residues in the CDR3. The V gene lost 4 bases and the J gene lost 5 bases, with 15 bases spanning the gap. Germline CDR1 SGDLS, CDR2 YYNGEE. The source of this sequence is a human donor who had recovered from COVID-19. The chain couples TRBV9 to TRBJ2-5, with D perhaps TRBD1 (6 bases). Sequenced sample: CD4+ T cells from blood, cultured in vitro. CDR3 nucleotide sequence: TGTGCCAGCAGCCTAAAAGGGGGTATGGAGACCCAGTACTTC. Its protein product is CASSLKGGMETQYF.